This passage covers 32 T cell receptor beta chains from one sample sequenced in a study of brain T cells in children with intractable seizures. Time point meaning: blood from clinic visit 5 months post-surgery; TSC patient then seizure free. Sequencing used immunoSEQ multiplex PCR; TCRdb keeps in-frame clones, though not all of them. This table holds about 340,000 clones, nearly 95% found once. The starting material was peripheral blood, obtained 4 to 6 months after surgery. These receptor sequences come from a boy younger than two with tuberous sclerosis and intractable seizures.

V usage is TRBV4-1 and J usage is TRBJ2-1, with unresolved D. V shed 6 bases and J shed 2 bases, with 11 bases lying between them. Per germline, CDR1 MGHRA and CDR2 YSYEKL. There are 14 residues in the CDR3. The CDR3 DNA sequence: TGCGCCAGCAGAAGAAAGGAGCCCTACAATGAGCAGTTCTTC. Protein sequence: CASRRKEPYNEQFF.

This chain connects TRBV25-1 to TRBJ2-7, with 8 bases that match TRBD1. Germline V gene sequence: CDR1 MGHDK, CDR2 SYGVNS. Trimming cost V 4 bases and J 13 bases; bases outside gene matches: 9. The CDR3 runs 12 residues. Here the CDR3 reads CASSGDRGSSYF. The DNA of the CDR3 is TGTGCCAGCAGTGGAGACAGGGGCTCCTCTTACTTC.

The rearrangement joins TRBV6-4 to TRBJ1-5; possible D gene TRBD1, 5 bases. Per the germline V gene, CDR1 is MRHNA and CDR2 is SNTAGT. Trimming cost V 8 bases and J 7 bases, with 18 bases left between them. CDR3 length: 14 residues. Here the CDR3 DNA reads TGTGCCAGCCGTTCGCAGGGTGGACAACAGCCCCAGCATTTT. It specifies CASRSQGGQQPQHF.

The rearrangement uses TRBV19 and TRBJ1-1; 10 nucleotides match TRBD1. The germline V gene has CDR1 LNHDA and CDR2 SQIVND (reference sequence). The V and J ends lost 5 bases and 4 bases, in that order; junction bases with no gene match: 7. This CDR3 is 15 amino acids long. CDR3 coding DNA: TGTGCCAGTAGTCAGACAGGGGGCGGTGGCACTGAAGCTTTCTTT. Amino acids: CASSQTGGGGTEAFF.

The CDR3 reads CASSLAGGYTF. CDR3 in DNA: TGCGCCAGCAGCTTAGCTGGGGGCTACACCTTC. V usage is TRBV5-1 and J usage is TRBJ1-2; D remains ambiguous. V was trimmed by 2 bases and J by 8 bases, leaving 7 bases between them. The V gene's germline CDR1 is SGHRS and CDR2 YFSETQ. There are 11 residues in the CDR3. Together with reference TRBV5-1 and TRBJ1-2, the CDR3 gives the full variable domain: KAGVTQTPRYLIKTRGQQVTLSCSPISGHRSVSWYQQTPGQGLQFLFEYFSETQRNKGNFPGRFSGRQFSNSRSEMNVSTLELGDSALYLCASSLAGGYTFGSGTRLTVV.

V and J are TRBV4-1 and TRBJ1-3, with 8 bases that match TRBD1. The V gene's germline CDR1 is MGHRA and CDR2 YSYEKL. The CDR3 spans 16 residues. V gave up 4 bases and J gave up 3 bases; unmatched junction bases: 8. The CDR3 sequence is CASSLRQGQFGNTIYF. DNA of the CDR3: TGCGCCAGCAGCCTTCGACAGGGGCAGTTTGGAAACACCATATATTTT.

The V call is TRBV6-5, the J call TRBJ1-1; 7 bases agree with TRBD1. Germline loops: CDR1 MNHEY, CDR2 SVGAGI. V lost 6 bases and J lost 6; bases outside the gene matches: 7. The CDR3 length is 13 residues. CDR3 amino acids: CASRQGSVAEAFF. CDR3 nucleotides: TGTGCCAGCAGACAGGGGTCTGTAGCTGAAGCTTTCTTT.

The V call is TRBV6-5, the J call TRBJ2-7, with D possibly matching TRBD1 (6 bases). The CDR3 spans 14 residues. Trimming removed 6 bases at V and 1 base at J, with 13 bases between. Germline V gene data show CDR1 as MNHEY and CDR2 as SVGAGI. The DNA of the CDR3 is TGTGCCAGCAGCCGAAGTGGACAGTCCTACGAGCAGTACTTC. Amino acid sequence: CASSRSGQSYEQYF.

The chain has TRBV4-1 and TRBJ2-3; no clear D gene. The CDR3 covers 13 residues. V was cut by 5 bases and J by 5 bases, with 11 bases left in between. The V gene's germline CDR1 is MGHRA and CDR2 YSYEKL. CDR3 in DNA: TGCGCCAGCAGCTACGAGGCATTAGATACGCAGTATTTT. Amino acid sequence: CASSYEALDTQYF.

This sequence joins TRBV5-1 and TRBJ2-1; 11 nucleotides match TRBD2. Germline-derived CDR1 and CDR2 are SGHRS and YFSETQ. This CDR3 is built from 16 residues. V shed 3 bases and J 7 bases; nucleotides not matched to a gene: 9. This chain's CDR3 is CASSSGGLAEYNEQFF. DNA for the CDR3: TGCGCCAGCAGCTCGGGGGGACTAGCGGAATATAATGAGCAGTTCTTC.

The rearrangement uses TRBV7-9 and TRBJ2-3; D gene ambiguous. V lost 5 bases and J lost 6, with 3 bases in between. Germline CDR1 reads SEHNR; CDR2 reads FQNEAQ (reference sequence). This CDR3 region has 10 residues. The chain's CDR3 is CASSGDTQYF. CDR3 DNA sequence: TGTGCCAGCAGCGGGGATACGCAGTATTTT.

This rearrangement joins TRBV27 to TRBJ1-1, with unresolved D. From germline, CDR1 is MNHEY and CDR2 SMNVEV (reference sequence). Trimming left V 2 bases short and J 0 bases short, with 16 bases between. CDR3 size: 17 residues. The CDR3 region is CASSLGIIGRLNTEAFF. Written as DNA, the CDR3 is TGTGCCAGCAGTTTAGGTATTATAGGTAGATTGAACACTGAAGCTTTCTTT.

This chain joins TRBV20-1 and TRBJ2-1; D is ambiguous. Germline CDR1 is DFQATT and CDR2 is SNEGSKA (reference sequence). V was pared by 1 base and J by 8 bases, with 6 bases between. The CDR3 consists of 11 residues. CDR3 residues: CSARGQYEQFF. Here the CDR3 DNA reads TGCAGTGCTAGAGGCCAATATGAGCAGTTCTTC.

The rearrangement links TRBV2 to TRBJ2-7, with 13 bases matching TRBD2. Trimming cost V 4 bases and J 1 base; bases outside gene matches: 4. The CDR3 is 16 amino acids. The germline V gene has CDR1 SNHLY and CDR2 FYNNEI. CDR3 bases: TGTGCCAGCAGTGTACGACTAGCGGGGGGATCCTACGAGCAGTACTTC. Amino acids: CASSVRLAGGSYEQYF. Full variable domain (outside the CDR3, taken from reference TRBV2 and TRBJ2-7): EPEVTQTPSHQVTQMGQEVILRCVPISNHLYFYWYRQILGQKVEFLVSFYNNEISEKSEIFDDQFSVERPDGSNFTLKIRSTKLEDSAMYFCASSVRLAGGSYEQYFGPGTRLTVT.

V and J are TRBV7-3 and TRBJ2-1, with 7 bases aligning to TRBD2. The CDR3 is 15 amino acids. Trimming at V came to 4 bases and at J to 8 bases, leaving 11 bases not matched to a gene. The germline gives CDR1 SGHTA, CDR2 FQGTGA. CDR3 sequence reads: CASSSTGTKLDEQFF. The CDR3 DNA is TGTGCCAGCAGCTCCACCGGGACTAAGCTCGATGAGCAGTTCTTC.

The J gene is TRBJ1-6, the V gene TRBV7-2; D not certain. V was cut by 1 base and J by 10 bases, with 14 bases left in between. There are 15 residues in the CDR3. Germline V gene sequence: CDR1 SGHTA, CDR2 FQGNSA. Here the CDR3 DNA reads TGTGCCAGCAGCTTAGAGTCACAGATTGCGTCACCCCTCCACTTT. Translating it yields CASSLESQIASPLHF.

This clone was observed a handful of times. The chain carries TRBV6-5 and TRBJ1-1, with no clear D. The germline V gene encodes CDR1 MNHEY and CDR2 SVGAGI. Trimming stripped 10 bases from V and 3 bases from J, with 12 bases between. The CDR3 extends over 12 amino acids. CDR3 in amino acids: CATNNGHTEAFF. CDR3 sequence (DNA): TGTGCCACCAACAATGGGCACACTGAAGCTTTCTTT.

This sequence joins TRBV13 and TRBJ2-5, with D perhaps matching TRBD1 (5 bases). Trimming pared 1 base from V and 3 bases from J, leaving 6 bases between. This CDR3 is 13 amino acids long. Germline-derived CDR1 and CDR2 are PRHDT and FYEKMQ (reference sequence). The CDR3 nucleotides read TGTGCCAGCAGCTTAGTCAGGGAAGAGACCCAGTACTTC. This translates into CASSLVREETQYF.

V is TRBV9 and J is TRBJ1-1; D is unclear. Trimming shortened V by 0 bases and J by 2 bases, and 8 bases separated the two germline ends. Germline values: CDR1 SGDLS, CDR2 YYNGEE. The CDR3 has 14 amino acids. The CDR3: CASSVGARNTEAFF. In nucleotides, the CDR3 is TGTGCCAGCAGCGTAGGGGCAAGAAACACTGAAGCTTTCTTT.

This clone was observed a single time. The rearrangement uses TRBV5-4 and TRBJ2-7; tentatively, D is TRBD1 (6 bases). V shed 4 bases and J shed 0 bases, with 17 bases lying between them. CDR3 length: 16 amino acids. Germline V lookup: CDR1 SGHNT, CDR2 YYREEE (reference sequence). The CDR3 reads CASSPGVGASSYEQYF. In DNA, the CDR3 is TGTGCCAGCAGCCCCGGAGTGGGGGCCTCCTCCTACGAGCAGTACTTC.

V and J are TRBV19 and TRBJ2-1; 8 bases agree with TRBD2. Per the germline V gene, CDR1 is LNHDA and CDR2 is SQIVND (reference sequence). V shed 4 bases and J 4 bases; nucleotides not matched to a gene: 0. The CDR3 contains 13 residues. The CDR3 protein is CASSTSGYNEQFF. CDR3 DNA: TGTGCCAGTAGTACTAGCGGGTACAATGAGCAGTTCTTC.

The chain recombines TRBV27 with TRBJ2-1, with 8 bases that match TRBD1. The V and J ends lost 4 bases and 4 bases, in that order; junction bases with no gene match: 6. The CDR3 is made up of 15 amino acids. Germline values: CDR1 MNHEY, CDR2 SMNVEV (reference sequence). DNA of the CDR3: TGTGCCAGCAGTTCTCCGGGACAGGTATACAATGAGCAGTTCTTC. It is translated as CASSSPGQVYNEQFF.

The chain carries TRBV19 and TRBJ1-2; 10 bases map to TRBD1. Germline V gene data show CDR1 as LNHDA and CDR2 as SQIVND (reference sequence). There are 14 residues in the CDR3. With 7 bases clipped from V and 4 bases from J, the junction kept 6 bases outside the gene matches. The CDR3 DNA reads as TGTGCCAGTACCAAGACAGGGGGCGTCTATGGCTACACCTTC. Amino acid sequence: CASTKTGGVYGYTF.

This chain joins TRBV19 and TRBJ2-3, with D unresolved. Germline CDR1 and CDR2: LNHDA and SQIVND (reference sequence). CDR3 length: 10 amino acids. V was clipped by 10 bases and J by 4 bases, with 6 bases between them. The CDR3 coding sequence is TGTGCCACCCGATCAGATACGCAGTATTTT. Translating it yields CATRSDTQYF.

This chain joins TRBV30 and TRBJ2-7; TRBD2 matches 12 bases. Losses at the gene ends were 0 bases for V and 7 bases for J; bases not matched to a gene: 7. Germline lookup yields CDR1 GTSNPN and CDR2 SVGIG (reference sequence). CDR3 length: 15 amino acids. The CDR3 here is CAWSVLTSGSGEQYF. In DNA form, the CDR3 reads TGTGCCTGGAGTGTACTGACTAGCGGGAGTGGTGAGCAGTACTTC.

The rearrangement joins TRBV6-5 to TRBJ1-1; 7 nucleotides align to TRBD1. This CDR3 has 14 residues. The germline V gene encodes CDR1 MNHEY and CDR2 SVGAGI. The J segment lost 1 base and the V segment lost 5 bases, leaving 4 bases of the junction unmatched. CDR3 region: CASSRTGGNTEAFF. CDR3 DNA sequence: TGTGCCAGCAGTAGGACAGGAGGGAACACTGAAGCTTTCTTT.

The chain combines TRBV4-1 with TRBJ2-5, with D possibly called TRBD1 or TRBD2 (5 bases each). The CDR3 covers 15 residues. Deletions cut 3 bases from V and 3 bases from J, with 14 bases between. The germline gives CDR1 MGHRA, CDR2 YSYEKL. This CDR3 reads CASSQGVTLKETQYF. The CDR3 DNA sequence: TGCGCCAGCAGCCAGGGGGTGACCCTCAAAGAGACCCAGTACTTC.

The chain is built from TRBV5-5 and TRBJ2-1; 7 nucleotides agree with TRBD1. Looked up from germline, CDR1 is SGHKS and CDR2 is YYEKEE (reference sequence). The CDR3 runs 15 residues. V dropped 0 bases and J dropped 7; count of bases not matched to a gene: 7. In DNA, the CDR3 is TGTGCCAGCAGCTTGGAAGGGACAGTTGCGAATGAGCAGTTCTTC. It specifies CASSLEGTVANEQFF.

The chain uses TRBV6-2 or TRBV6-3 and TRBJ1-2; 9 nucleotides agree with TRBD1. The CDR3 extends over 14 amino acids. Germline values: CDR1 MNHEY, CDR2 SVGEGT. Trimming took 0 bases from V and 7 from J; bases not matched to a gene: 3. This CDR3 is CASSYSGQGLGYTF. CDR3 bases: TGTGCCAGCAGTTACTCGGGACAGGGTCTTGGCTACACCTTC.

This rearrangement joins TRBV5-1 to TRBJ2-3; D is perhaps TRBD1 (6 bases). Trimming removed 4 bases from V and 1 base from J, with 13 bases in between. Germline V gene data show CDR1 as SGHRS and CDR2 as YFSETQ. The CDR3 contains 15 residues. This CDR3 reads CASSPDSLGTDTQYF. DNA for the CDR3: TGCGCCAGCAGCCCGGACAGTTTGGGCACAGATACGCAGTATTTT.

The rearrangement joins TRBV3-1 (or the pseudogene TRBV3-2) to TRBJ2-3; 9 bases map to TRBD2. The CDR3 sequence is 15 residues long. V dropped 3 bases and J dropped 2; count of bases not matched to a gene: 3. Germline CDR1 and CDR2: LGHDT and YNNKEL (reference sequence). The CDR3 is CASSQTSGYTDTQYF. CDR3 nucleotides: TGTGCCAGCAGCCAGACTAGCGGATACACAGATACGCAGTATTTT.

CDR3 in DNA: TGTGCCAGCAGTTCCTACAGGGGGCCCGGGGAGCTGTTTTTT. Amino acid sequence: CASSSYRGPGELFF. This rearrangement joins TRBV6-2 or TRBV6-3 to TRBJ2-2; 9 positions agree with TRBD1. The junction had 3 bases not matched to a gene; V was cut back by 4 bases and J by 6 bases. Germline V gene sequence: CDR1 MNHEY, CDR2 SVGEGT. The CDR3 covers 14 residues.